Listed here are 18 T cell receptor beta chains from one sample, sequenced in a study of TIL therapy for anti-PD-1-resistant metastatic lung cancer. This was the immunoSEQ v3 assay. Sequencing was performed with immunoSEQ multiplex PCR; in TCRdb, only in-frame clones are kept and a portion is missing. Of 20,000 to 25,000 clones in the sample, 60% to 80% were seen once. The time point denotes: pre-treatment sample, taken before nivolumab and TIL therapy. Specimen: blood, collected at baseline. These receptor sequences come from a person aged 25 to 85 with non-small cell lung cancer.

V and J are TRBV5-4 and TRBJ2-2; 7 bases map to TRBD1. Germline values: CDR1 SGHNT, CDR2 YYREEE (reference sequence). Unmatched junction bases numbered 11, after V lost 7 bases and J lost 2 bases. The CDR3 is made up of 16 amino acids. CDR3 sequence reads: CASRVAGTDNTGELFF. CDR3 DNA sequence: TGTGCCAGCCGCGTCGCCGGGACAGATAACACCGGGGAGCTGTTTTTT.

This rearrangement joins TRBV5-1 to TRBJ1-2; maybe TRBD1 (5 bases). Trimming took off 4 bases at V and 3 bases at J, with 19 bases between the two ends. Germline V gene sequence: CDR1 SGHRS, CDR2 YFSETQ. The CDR3 has 16 residues. CDR3 sequence (DNA): TGCGCCAGCAGCCAACAGCAGAAAACAGGATACTATGGCTACACCTTC. It codes for CASSQQQKTGYYGYTF.

The chain is built from TRBV6-5 and TRBJ1-4; 8 positions match TRBD1. V was clipped by 4 bases and J by 10 bases; unmatched bases: 8. Germline CDR1 reads MNHEY; CDR2 reads SVGAGI. The length of the CDR3 is 14 residues. Here the CDR3 reads CASSLRDRSTKLFF. The CDR3 DNA is TGTGCCAGCAGTTTACGGGACAGGTCCACAAAACTGTTTTTT.

The chain combines TRBV19 with TRBJ2-6; D might be TRBD1 (6 bases). V lost 7 bases and J lost 2, with 24 bases in between. The CDR3 covers 19 residues. Germline loops: CDR1 LNHDA, CDR2 SQIVND (reference sequence). This CDR3 is CASKEVGRGPRAGANVLTF. The CDR3 DNA reads TGTGCCAGTAAGGAAGTTGGCAGGGGCCCTCGGGCTGGGGCCAACGTCCTGACTTTC.

This chain connects TRBV9 to TRBJ2-5; D unresolved. V lost 0 bases to trimming and J lost 1 base, with 4 bases between them. CDR1 SGDLS and CDR2 YYNGEE come from the germline V gene. The CDR3 runs 13 residues. CDR3 loop: CASSVGIQETQYF. The DNA of the CDR3 is TGTGCCAGCAGCGTAGGTATCCAAGAGACCCAGTACTTC.

V is TRBV9 and J is TRBJ1-1, with 7 nucleotides matching TRBD1. Germline V gives CDR1 SGDLS, CDR2 YYNGEE. V lost 8 bases and J lost 4; bases outside the gene matches: 5. CDR3 length: 12 residues. The CDR3 protein is CARGDSPTEAFF. The CDR3 DNA is TGTGCCAGAGGGGACAGTCCCACTGAAGCTTTCTTT.

The genes are TRBV6-5 and TRBJ2-7, with 10 positions matching TRBD1. The germline CDR1 and CDR2 sequences are MNHEY and SVGAGI. The CDR3 runs to 12 residues. V dropped 10 bases and J dropped 6; count of bases not matched to a gene: 6. The CDR3 region is CAIRTGGGEQYV. CDR3 DNA: TGTGCCATCAGGACAGGGGGGGGCGAGCAGTACGTC.

J is TRBJ2-3 and V is TRBV5-1; perhaps TRBD2 as D (6 bases). This CDR3 spans 15 amino acids. Germline V gene sequence: CDR1 SGHRS, CDR2 YFSETQ. V lost 0 bases to trimming and J lost 1 base, with 9 bases between them. The CDR3 coding sequence is TGCGCCAGCAGCTTGGCCTCTAGCGGCACAGATACGCAGTATTTT. This encodes CASSLASSGTDTQYF.

V gene TRBV2 combines with J gene TRBJ2-3; weak D call: TRBD2 (5 bases). The V and J ends lost 4 bases and 1 base respectively, with 6 bases between them. CDR3 length: 13 residues. Germline CDR1 SNHLY, CDR2 FYNNEI. The CDR3 sequence is CASSVSGTDTQYF. The DNA for the CDR3 is TGTGCCAGCAGTGTTAGCGGCACAGATACGCAGTATTTT.

The chain is built from TRBV13 and TRBJ2-1; the match to TRBD2 covers 11 bases. V dropped 3 bases and J dropped 7; count of bases not matched to a gene: 5. Germline assignment: CDR1 PRHDT and CDR2 FYEKMQ (reference sequence). The CDR3 is 15 residues long. The CDR3 spells CASSFDSGGANEQFF. The CDR3 nucleotides are TGTGCCAGCAGCTTTGATAGCGGGGGGGCAAATGAGCAGTTCTTC.

This clone was found once. This chain joins TRBV5-1 and TRBJ2-3; 11 bases line up with TRBD2. Looked up from germline, CDR1 is SGHRS and CDR2 is YFSETQ. The CDR3 contains 17 residues. The V and J ends lost 4 bases and 0 bases, in that order; junction bases with no gene match: 7. This CDR3 reads CASSPTGTSGSTDTQYF. In DNA, the CDR3 is TGCGCCAGCAGCCCCACCGGGACTAGCGGTAGCACAGATACGCAGTATTTT.

The table lists this clone with a few counts. The chain uses TRBV20-1 and TRBJ1-1; D gene unclear. Germline CDR1 reads DFQATT; CDR2 reads SNEGSKA (reference sequence). V was trimmed by 4 bases and J by 6 bases, leaving 9 bases between them. This CDR3 region has 11 residues. The CDR3 nucleotides read TGCAGTGCTAACCGGGCCTCTGAAGCTTTCTTT. Translating gives CSANRASEAFF.

As for this clone: Germline and junction disagree at one end, which may indicate a read error. The genes are TRBV6-1 and TRBJ1-5, with 7 bases lining up with TRBD1. The CDR3 has 14 residues. CDR1 and CDR2 (germline): MNHNS, SASEGT. The CDR3 here is CASTEQGPNQPQHF. In DNA, the CDR3 is TGTGCCAGCACTGAACAGGGGCCTAATCAGCCCCAGCATTTT.

This chain connects TRBV6-1 to TRBJ1-2; D call uncertain. Trimming pared 0 bases from V and 4 bases from J, leaving 6 bases between. Germline CDR1 and CDR2: MNHNS and SASEGT. The CDR3 is made up of 13 amino acids. The CDR3 here is CASSEALAYGYTF. In DNA form, the CDR3 reads TGTGCCAGCAGTGAAGCGCTGGCCTATGGCTACACCTTC.

This clone is a singleton in its sample. The gene calls are TRBV14 and TRBJ1-6; a possible D gene is TRBD1 (6 bases). CDR1 is SGHDN and CDR2 is FVKESK in the germline V gene. The CDR3 sequence is 18 residues long. Trimming shortened V by 4 bases and J by 5 bases, and 21 bases separated the two germline ends. The CDR3 loop is CASSRGGASRIHNSPLHF. The CDR3 DNA reads as TGTGCCAGCAGCCGGGGGGGGGCCAGTAGAATCCATAATTCACCCCTCCACTTT.

V and J are TRBV19 and TRBJ1-2; weak D call: TRBD1 (5 bases). The germline V gene has CDR1 LNHDA and CDR2 SQIVND (reference sequence). Trimming stripped 5 bases from V and 5 bases from J, with 18 bases between. This CDR3 comprises 15 residues. CDR3 DNA: TGTGCCAGTAGTTTTCCGGGGGGATCGCGGTATGGCTACACCTTC. Its protein is CASSFPGGSRYGYTF.

J is TRBJ1-1 and V is TRBV7-9; D may be TRBD1 (5 bases). Germline V lookup: CDR1 SEHNR, CDR2 FQNEAQ (reference sequence). The germline V and J ends were trimmed by 3 bases and 5 bases, with 13 bases remaining between them. There are 14 residues in the CDR3. CDR3 DNA: TGTGCCAGCAGCTTCGGGGGAGGAGTGACTGAAGCTTTCTTT. This codes for CASSFGGGVTEAFF.

This clone was picked up a small number of times. V usage is TRBV6-4 and J usage is TRBJ1-4; 10 nucleotides line up with TRBD1. The CDR3 is made up of 14 amino acids. Germline V gene lookup returns CDR1 MRHNA and CDR2 SNTAGT. Trimming took 3 bases from V and 5 from J; bases not matched to a gene: 0. As DNA, the CDR3 is TGTGCCAGCAGTGAGGGACAGGGGAATGAAAAACTGTTTTTT. Its protein product is CASSEGQGNEKLFF.